A selection of T cell receptor beta chains follows, all from one sample in a study of cytomegalovirus exposure and HLA in healthy donors. Clones were read by immunoSEQ multiplex PCR, and TCRdb kept only the in-frame ones, dropping some. The table records 91,000 or so clones, 76% of them present only once. The sequenced sample was PBMCs. These receptors were obtained from a young man in good health and CMV-seropositive. Each CDR3 is given with its conserved first and last residue. Fields, in order: clone size, V gene, J gene, D gene, CDR3 protein, CDR3 DNA. The D gene is left open where the match is weak. Rows give clone size only sometimes, using once, few, many, or a class for an expanded clone.

size: .; V: TRBV25-1; J: TRBJ2-3; D: TRBD2; CDR3: CASTGGADTQYF; DNA: TGTGCCAGCACCGGGGGGGCAGATACGCAGTATTTT
size: .; V: TRBV2; J: TRBJ1-5; D: TRBD1; CDR3: CASNSGGNVQPQHF; DNA: TGTGCCAGCAACTCAGGGGGGAACGTACAGCCCCAGCATTTT
size: .; V: TRBV14; J: TRBJ2-2; D: .; CDR3: CASRKGLPGELFF; DNA: TGTGCCAGCAGAAAGGGACTCCCCGGGGAGCTGTTTTTT
size: .; V: TRBV19; J: TRBJ1-5; D: TRBD1; CDR3: CASSITLGQGAHF; DNA: TGTGCCAGTAGTATAACTTTGGGACAGGGGGCTCATTTT
size: once; V: TRBV5-1; J: TRBJ1-6; D: .; CDR3: CASSFDLGGSPLHF; DNA: TGCGCCAGCAGCTTTGACTTGGGGGGTTCACCCCTCCACTTT
size: .; V: TRBV30; J: TRBJ1-1; D: .; CDR3: CAWMGGDTEAFF; DNA: TGTGCCTGGATGGGGGGGGACACTGAAGCTTTCTTT
size: .; V: TRBV15; J: TRBJ1-2; D: TRBD1; CDR3: CATGTGDNYGYTF; DNA: TGTGCCACTGGGACAGGGGATAACTATGGCTACACCTTC
size: .; V: TRBV7-2; J: TRBJ1-5; D: .; CDR3: CASSTDSLNQPQHF; DNA: TGTGCCAGCAGCACGGACAGTCTCAATCAGCCCCAGCATTTT
size: few; V: TRBV5-1; J: TRBJ1-1; D: .; CDR3: CASSLAGGESEAFF; DNA: TGCGCCAGCAGCTTGGCCGGCGGGGAATCTGAAGCTTTCTTT
size: .; V: TRBV2; J: TRBJ2-5; D: .; CDR3: CASGSPETQYF; DNA: TGTGCCAGCGGCTCCCCGGAGACCCAGTACTTC
size: .; V: TRBV9; J: TRBJ1-2; D: .; CDR3: CASSVGTPKGGYTF; DNA: TGTGCCAGCAGCGTCGGGACACCTAAAGGGGGCTACACCTTC
size: .; V: TRBV6-1; J: TRBJ1-5; D: .; CDR3: CASSRATDKNQPQHF; DNA: TGTGCCAGCAGTCGAGCGACCGATAAGAATCAGCCCCAGCATTTT
size: .; V: TRBV2; J: TRBJ2-3; D: .; CDR3: CASSPGLTTDTQYF; DNA: TGTGCCAGCAGCCCCGGACTGACGACGGATACGCAGTATTTT
size: .; V: TRBV4-3; J: TRBJ1-5; D: .; CDR3: CASSQEANQGGQPQHF; DNA: TGCGCCAGCAGCCAAGAGGCGAATCAAGGAGGTCAGCCCCAGCATTTT
size: .; V: TRBV4-2; J: TRBJ1-4; D: .; CDR3: CASSQENAGGKLFF; DNA: TGTGCCAGCAGCCAAGAGAACGCAGGAGGAAAACTGTTTTTT
size: .; V: TRBV18; J: TRBJ1-1; D: TRBD1; CDR3: CASSPDRGYSEAFF; DNA: TGTGCCAGCTCACCGGACAGGGGGTATTCTGAAGCTTTCTTT
size: .; V: TRBV5-1; J: TRBJ2-2; D: TRBD2; CDR3: CASSASGGNTGELFF; DNA: TGCGCCAGCAGCGCAAGCGGGGGTAACACCGGGGAGCTGTTTTTT
size: .; V: TRBV6-1; J: TRBJ1-3; D: .; CDR3: CASSDNSGNTIYF; DNA: TGTGCCAGCAGTGACAACTCTGGAAACACCATATATTTT
size: .; V: TRBV7-3; J: TRBJ2-2; D: TRBD1; CDR3: CASSLQGDATGELFF; DNA: TGTGCCAGCAGCCTACAGGGGGACGCAACCGGGGAGCTGTTTTTT
size: .; V: TRBV5-6; J: TRBJ1-2; D: TRBD1; CDR3: CASTRTGNNGYTF; DNA: TGTGCCAGCACCCGGACAGGCAATAATGGCTACACCTTC
size: .; V: TRBV7-3; J: TRBJ2-6; D: .; CDR3: CASSAQGARGANVLTF; DNA: TGTGCCAGCAGCGCACAAGGGGCGCGAGGGGCCAACGTCCTGACTTTC
size: .; V: TRBV27; J: TRBJ1-1; D: .; CDR3: CASSFEGGTEAFF; DNA: TGTGCCAGCAGTTTTGAAGGGGGCACTGAAGCTTTCTTT
size: few; V: TRBV11-2; J: TRBJ2-2; D: TRBD2; CDR3: CASSLLAGGPGELFF; DNA: TGTGCCAGCAGCTTACTAGCGGGGGGACCCGGGGAGCTGTTTTTT
size: few; V: TRBV19; J: TRBJ1-1; D: .; CDR3: CASSSRGNTEAFF; DNA: TGTGCCAGTAGTAGTAGGGGAAACACTGAAGCTTTCTTT
size: .; V: TRBV7-7; J: TRBJ2-6; D: .; CDR3: CASSPQGGLPGANVLTF; DNA: TGTGCTAGCAGTCCCCAGGGGGGCTTGCCTGGGGCCAACGTCCTGACTTTC
size: few; V: TRBV4-3; J: TRBJ2-4; D: TRBD2; CDR3: CASSQDPGTRGNIQYF; DNA: TGCGCCAGCAGCCAAGATCCCGGGACTAGGGGGAACATTCAGTACTTC
size: few; V: TRBV5-1; J: TRBJ2-1; D: TRBD2; CDR3: CASSLGTSGNRYNEQFF; DNA: TGCGCCAGCAGCCTTGGGACTAGCGGGAATCGGTACAATGAGCAGTTCTTC
size: .; V: TRBV11-2; J: TRBJ2-7; D: TRBD1; CDR3: CASSLDGDREHYEQYF; DNA: TGTGCCAGCAGCTTAGATGGGGACAGGGAACACTACGAGCAGTACTTC
size: .; V: TRBV2; J: TRBJ2-1; D: TRBD2; CDR3: CASGAGGHNEQFF; DNA: TGTGCCAGCGGGGCGGGGGGCCACAATGAGCAGTTCTTC
size: .; V: TRBV29-1; J: TRBJ2-1; D: TRBD2; CDR3: CSSGGGASNEQFF; DNA: TGCAGCTCTGGCGGGGGGGCGTCGAATGAGCAGTTCTTC
size: .; V: TRBV5-4; J: TRBJ1-2; D: TRBD1; CDR3: CASRTGGYGYTF; DNA: TGTGCCAGCAGGACAGGGGGCTATGGCTACACCTTC
size: .; V: TRBV7-2; J: TRBJ2-3; D: .; CDR3: CASSLGRGDTQYF; DNA: TGTGCCAGCAGCTTAGGTCGCGGGGATACGCAGTATTTT
size: .; V: TRBV14; J: TRBJ1-1; D: .; CDR3: CASSEIYTHTEAFF; DNA: TGTGCCAGCAGTGAAATATATACACACACTGAAGCTTTCTTT
size: many; V: TRBV6-1; J: TRBJ1-1; D: TRBD1; CDR3: CASRIRGFNTEAFF; DNA: TGTGCCAGCAGGATCAGGGGGTTCAACACTGAAGCTTTCTTT
size: .; V: TRBV7-3; J: TRBJ1-1; D: .; CDR3: CASSPQAGYTEAFF; DNA: TGTGCCAGCAGCCCACAGGCTGGGTACACTGAAGCTTTCTTT
size: .; V: TRBV7-2; J: TRBJ2-7; D: .; CDR3: CASSFGLPYEQYF; DNA: TGTGCCAGCAGCTTCGGGTTACCATACGAGCAGTACTTC
size: .; V: TRBV11-2; J: TRBJ1-1; D: TRBD1; CDR3: CASSSTGKAFF; DNA: TGTGCCAGCAGCTCGACAGGGAAGGCTTTCTTT
size: .; V: TRBV18; J: TRBJ2-3; D: .; CDR3: CASSPYGGVRDTQYF; DNA: TGTGCCAGCTCACCCTACGGAGGGGTGAGAGATACGCAGTATTTT
size: .; V: TRBV25-1; J: TRBJ2-7; D: .; CDR3: CASSADFRAYEQYF; DNA: TGTGCCAGCAGTGCGGATTTTCGGGCCTACGAGCAGTACTTC
size: .; V: TRBV4-2; J: TRBJ1-5; D: .; CDR3: CASSQEYRGNQPQHF; DNA: TGTGCCAGCAGCCAAGAATACAGGGGCAATCAGCCCCAGCATTTT
size: .; V: TRBV7-2; J: TRBJ2-1; D: TRBD1; CDR3: CASRMTGTGIYEQFF; DNA: TGTGCCAGCAGGATGACCGGGACAGGGATTTATGAGCAGTTCTTC
size: once; V: TRBV5-1; J: TRBJ1-2; D: .; CDR3: CASSRGGVWEGGYTF; DNA: TGCGCCAGCAGCCGGGGCGGGGTATGGGAAGGTGGCTACACCTTC
size: .; V: TRBV11-2; J: TRBJ1-5; D: .; CDR3: CASSPAEDEGNQPQHF; DNA: TGTGCCAGCAGCCCGGCGGAGGACGAGGGCAATCAGCCCCAGCATTTT
size: .; V: TRBV6-6; J: TRBJ2-2; D: .; CDR3: CASWRSGGTGELFF; DNA: TGTGCCAGCTGGAGGAGCGGAGGCACCGGGGAGCTGTTTTTT
size: once; V: TRBV11-2; J: TRBJ2-2; D: TRBD2; CDR3: CASSLRSAGGNTGELFF; DNA: TGTGCCAGCAGCTTAAGGTCTGCGGGGGGCAACACCGGGGAGCTGTTTTTT
size: few; V: TRBV7-9; J: TRBJ2-5; D: .; CDR3: CASSLARDTLETQYF; DNA: TGTGCCAGCAGCTTAGCGAGGGACACTCTAGAGACCCAGTACTTC
size: .; V: TRBV7-3; J: TRBJ2-5; D: .; CDR3: CASSYLGGAGETQYF; DNA: TGTGCCAGCAGCTACCTGGGGGGGGCCGGAGAGACCCAGTACTTC
size: .; V: TRBV2; J: TRBJ2-7; D: TRBD2; CDR3: CASRGLAGSYEQYF; DNA: TGTGCCAGCAGGGGACTAGCGGGCTCCTACGAGCAGTACTTC
size: .; V: TRBV5-1; J: TRBJ1-1; D: TRBD1; CDR3: CASSSGQGTEAFF; DNA: TGCGCCAGCAGCTCGGGACAGGGCACTGAAGCTTTCTTT
size: .; V: TRBV30; J: TRBJ2-2; D: TRBD2; CDR3: CAWSSGTSGELFF; DNA: TGTGCCTGGAGCTCGGGGACTAGCGGGGAGCTGTTTTTT
size: .; V: TRBV19; J: TRBJ2-3; D: TRBD2; CDR3: CASGTSEVDTQYF; DNA: TGTGCCAGTGGGACTAGCGAAGTAGATACGCAGTATTTT
size: .; V: TRBV5-1; J: TRBJ2-3; D: .; CDR3: CASSPGDVTDTQYF; DNA: TGCGCCAGCAGCCCGGGGGATGTGACAGATACGCAGTATTTT
size: .; V: TRBV9; J: TRBJ1-4; D: TRBD1; CDR3: CASSAPRTGMKEKLFF; DNA: TGTGCCAGCAGCGCCCCGAGGACAGGGATGAAGGAAAAACTGTTTTTT
size: .; V: TRBV29-1; J: TRBJ2-3; D: .; CDR3: CSLAVADTQYF; DNA: TGCAGCTTGGCGGTAGCAGATACGCAGTATTTT
size: .; V: TRBV6-1; J: TRBJ1-4; D: .; CDR3: CASSEFRGQAEKLFF; DNA: TGTGCCAGCAGTGAATTCAGGGGCCAAGCCGAAAAACTGTTTTTT
size: .; V: TRBV4-1; J: TRBJ2-7; D: TRBD2; CDR3: CASSQGSGGSSYEQYF; DNA: TGCGCCAGCAGCCAAGGGAGTGGCGGGAGCTCCTACGAGCAGTACTTC
size: once; V: TRBV5-1; J: TRBJ2-1; D: TRBD1; CDR3: CASSLARGTYNEQFF; DNA: TGCGCCAGCAGCTTGGCCAGGGGGACCTACAATGAGCAGTTCTTC
size: few; V: TRBV5-1; J: TRBJ2-4; D: TRBD2; CDR3: CASRLAGAKNIQYF; DNA: TGCGCCAGCAGACTAGCGGGAGCCAAAAACATTCAGTACTTC
size: .; V: TRBV7-2; J: TRBJ2-3; D: .; CDR3: CASSLVRESDTQYF; DNA: TGTGCCAGCAGCTTAGTCCGGGAGTCAGATACGCAGTATTTT
size: .; V: TRBV2; J: TRBJ2-3; D: .; CDR3: CASEEGTQYF; DNA: TGTGCCAGCGAAGAGGGAACACAGTATTTT